This T cell receptor (beta chain) was found in a study of T cell repertoires in cytomegalovirus infection. On the study more broadly: It can be stated that public TCR beta signatures indicated CMV infection as well as a matching HLA type.

Study results and caveats: Cumulative frequency (of public TCR beta family members) identified carriers of CMV plus the relevant HLA. Dominant in the ex vivo response were TCR beta clonotypes restricted by HLA-C and specific for CMV.

In TCRdb, the reads were re-called with MiXCR into one record per CDR3 protein. The top ten hold roughly 2.8% of the sample, which has around 740,000 distinct CDR3 sequences, less than 40% seen once. Regarding this clonotype: What it recognizes is unknown.

The trim removed 3 bases at V and 4 bases at J, leaving 3 bases unmatched. The length of the CDR3 is 14 residues. Germline V lookup: CDR1 SQVTM, CDR2 ANQGSEA. This clonotype originated in a human donor in good health (CMV status not recorded). Some clones in this sample may be carry-over from other donors' samples. V gene TRBV29-1 combines with J gene TRBJ1-4, with 9 bases aligning to TRBD1. The sample was PBMCs. CDR3 bases: TGCAGCGTTGATGCGGGACAGGGTAATGAAAAACTGTTTTTT. It encodes CSVDAGQGNEKLFF. The variable domain in full, completed from reference TRBV29-1 and TRBJ1-4, reads SAVISQKPSRDICQRGTSLTIQCQVDSQVTMMFWYRQQPGQSLTLIATANQGSEATYESGFVIDKFPISRPNLTFSTLTVSNMSPEDSSIYLCSVDAGQGNEKLFFGSGTQLSVL.